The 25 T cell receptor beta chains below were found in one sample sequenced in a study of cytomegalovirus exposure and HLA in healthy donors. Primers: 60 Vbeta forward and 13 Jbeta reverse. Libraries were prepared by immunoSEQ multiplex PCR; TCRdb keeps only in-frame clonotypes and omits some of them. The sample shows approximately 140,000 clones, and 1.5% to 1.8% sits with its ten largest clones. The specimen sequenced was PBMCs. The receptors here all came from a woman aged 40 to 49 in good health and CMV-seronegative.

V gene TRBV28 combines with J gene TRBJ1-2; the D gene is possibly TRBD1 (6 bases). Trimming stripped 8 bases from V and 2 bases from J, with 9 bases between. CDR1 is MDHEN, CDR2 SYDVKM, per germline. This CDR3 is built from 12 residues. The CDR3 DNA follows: TGTGCCAGCCTAGGACAGAACTATGGCTACACCTTC. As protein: CASLGQNYGYTF.

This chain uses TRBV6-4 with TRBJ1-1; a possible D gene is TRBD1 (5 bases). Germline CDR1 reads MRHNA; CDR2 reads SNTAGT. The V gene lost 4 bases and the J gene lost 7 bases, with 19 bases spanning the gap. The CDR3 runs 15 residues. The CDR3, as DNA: TGTGCCAGCAGTGTAGGGGTAGGGTATGGTAGTGAAGCTTTCTTT. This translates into CASSVGVGYGSEAFF.

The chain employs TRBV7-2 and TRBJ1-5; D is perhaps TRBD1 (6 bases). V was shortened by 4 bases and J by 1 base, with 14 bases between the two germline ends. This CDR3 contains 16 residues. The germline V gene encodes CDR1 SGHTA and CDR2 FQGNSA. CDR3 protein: CASSSLDRPSNQPQHF. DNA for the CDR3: TGTGCCAGCAGCTCCTTGGACAGACCAAGCAATCAGCCCCAGCATTTT.

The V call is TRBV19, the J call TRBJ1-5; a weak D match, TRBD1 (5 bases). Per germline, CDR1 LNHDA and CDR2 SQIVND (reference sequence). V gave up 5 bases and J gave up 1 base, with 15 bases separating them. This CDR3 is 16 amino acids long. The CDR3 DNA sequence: TGTGCCAGTAGTCCGCCAGGGCAAATGAGCAATCAGCCCCAGCATTTT. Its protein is CASSPPGQMSNQPQHF. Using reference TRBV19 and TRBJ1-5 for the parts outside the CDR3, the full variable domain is DGGITQSPKYLFRKEGQNVTLSCEQNLNHDAMYWYRQDPGQGLRLIYYSQIVNDFQKGDIAEGYSVSREKKESFPLTVTSAQKNPTAFYLCASSPPGQMSNQPQHFGDGTRLSIL.

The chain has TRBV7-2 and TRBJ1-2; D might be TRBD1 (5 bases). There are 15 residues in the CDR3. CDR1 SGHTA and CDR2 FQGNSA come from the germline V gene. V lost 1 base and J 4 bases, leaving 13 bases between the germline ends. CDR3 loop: CASSLVVAQGYGYTF. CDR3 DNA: TGTGCCAGCAGCTTAGTGGTGGCGCAGGGCTATGGCTACACCTTC.

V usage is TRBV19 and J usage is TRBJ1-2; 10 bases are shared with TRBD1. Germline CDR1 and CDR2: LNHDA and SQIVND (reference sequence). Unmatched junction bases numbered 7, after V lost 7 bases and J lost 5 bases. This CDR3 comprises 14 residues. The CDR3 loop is CASTRDRGGYGYTF. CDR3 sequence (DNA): TGTGCCAGTACTAGGGACAGGGGAGGATATGGCTACACCTTC.

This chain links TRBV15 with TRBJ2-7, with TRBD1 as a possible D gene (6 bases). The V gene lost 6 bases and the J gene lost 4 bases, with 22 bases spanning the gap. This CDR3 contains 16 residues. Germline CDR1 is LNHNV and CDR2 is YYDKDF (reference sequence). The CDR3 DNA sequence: TGTGCCACCAGAAAGACGGACAGCCCAAAGTCTTACGAGCAGTACTTC. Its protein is CATRKTDSPKSYEQYF. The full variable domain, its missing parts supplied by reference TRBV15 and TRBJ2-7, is DAMVIQNPRYQVTQFGKPVTLSCSQTLNHNVMYWYQQKSSQAPKLLFHYYDKDFNNEADTPDNFQSRRPNTSFCFLDIRSPGLGDTAMYLCATRKTDSPKSYEQYFGPGTRLTVT.

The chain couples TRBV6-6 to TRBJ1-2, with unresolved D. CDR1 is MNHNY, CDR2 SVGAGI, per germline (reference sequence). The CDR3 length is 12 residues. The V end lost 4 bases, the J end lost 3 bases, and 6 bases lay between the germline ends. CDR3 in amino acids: CASSWEDYGYTF. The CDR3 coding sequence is TGTGCCAGCAGTTGGGAGGACTATGGCTACACCTTC.

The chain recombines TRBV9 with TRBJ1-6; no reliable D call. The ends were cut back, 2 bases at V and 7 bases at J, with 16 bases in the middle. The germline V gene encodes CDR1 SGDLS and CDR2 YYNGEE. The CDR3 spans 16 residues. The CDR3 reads CASSVEGSFQNSPLHF. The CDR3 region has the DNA TGTGCCAGCAGCGTCGAGGGAAGCTTCCAAAATTCACCCCTCCACTTT.

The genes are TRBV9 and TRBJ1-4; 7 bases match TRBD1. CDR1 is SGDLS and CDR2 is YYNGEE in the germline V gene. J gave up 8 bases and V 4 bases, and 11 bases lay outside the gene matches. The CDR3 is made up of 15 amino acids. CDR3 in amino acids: CASSPIGQGDEKLFF. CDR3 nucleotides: TGTGCCAGCAGCCCTATAGGGCAGGGGGACGAAAAACTGTTTTTT.

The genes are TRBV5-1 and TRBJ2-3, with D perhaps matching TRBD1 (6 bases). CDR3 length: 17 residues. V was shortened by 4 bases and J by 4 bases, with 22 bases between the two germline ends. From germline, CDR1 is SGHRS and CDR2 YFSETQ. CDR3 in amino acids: CASSSHRSGGTADTQYF. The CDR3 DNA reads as TGCGCCAGCAGCAGCCACCGGAGTGGGGGCACCGCAGATACGCAGTATTTT.

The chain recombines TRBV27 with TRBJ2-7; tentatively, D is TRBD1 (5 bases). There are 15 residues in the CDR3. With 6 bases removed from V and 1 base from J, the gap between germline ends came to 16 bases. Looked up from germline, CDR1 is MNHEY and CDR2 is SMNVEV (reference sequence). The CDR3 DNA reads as TGTGCCAGCAGCACCGAATATACAGGTTCCTACGAGCAGTACTTC. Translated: CASSTEYTGSYEQYF.

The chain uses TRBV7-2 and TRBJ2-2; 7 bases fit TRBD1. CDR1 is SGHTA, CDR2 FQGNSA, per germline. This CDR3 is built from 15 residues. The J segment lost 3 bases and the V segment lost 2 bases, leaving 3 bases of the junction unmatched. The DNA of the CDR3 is TGTGCCAGCAGCTTATATCAGGGGGACACCGGGGAGCTGTTTTTT. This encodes CASSLYQGDTGELFF.

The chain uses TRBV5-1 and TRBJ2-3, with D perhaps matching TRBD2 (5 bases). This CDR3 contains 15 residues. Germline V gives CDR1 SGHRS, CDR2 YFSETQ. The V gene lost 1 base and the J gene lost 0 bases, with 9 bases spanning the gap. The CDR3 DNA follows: TGCGCCAGCAGCTTGCTAGCAACTAGCACAGATACGCAGTATTTT. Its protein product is CASSLLATSTDTQYF.

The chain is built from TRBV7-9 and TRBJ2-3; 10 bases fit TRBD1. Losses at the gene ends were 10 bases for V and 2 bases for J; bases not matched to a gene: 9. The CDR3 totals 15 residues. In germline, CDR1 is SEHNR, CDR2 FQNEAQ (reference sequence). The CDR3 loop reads CATGSGTGDTDTQYF. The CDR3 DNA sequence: TGTGCCACCGGCTCCGGGACAGGGGACACAGATACGCAGTATTTT.

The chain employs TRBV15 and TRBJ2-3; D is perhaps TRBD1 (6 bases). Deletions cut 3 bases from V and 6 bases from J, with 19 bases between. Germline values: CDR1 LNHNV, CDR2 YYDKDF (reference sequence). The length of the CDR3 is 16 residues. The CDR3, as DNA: TGTGCCACCAGCAGTTTGAGGACAGACGTTCGGGATACGCAGTATTTT. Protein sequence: CATSSLRTDVRDTQYF.

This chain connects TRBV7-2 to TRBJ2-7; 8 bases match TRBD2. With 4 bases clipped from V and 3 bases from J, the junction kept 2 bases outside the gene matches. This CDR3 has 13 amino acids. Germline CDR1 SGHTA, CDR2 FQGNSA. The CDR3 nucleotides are TGTGCCAGCAGCTCGGGACTAGTCTACGAGCAGTACGTC. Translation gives CASSSGLVYEQYV.

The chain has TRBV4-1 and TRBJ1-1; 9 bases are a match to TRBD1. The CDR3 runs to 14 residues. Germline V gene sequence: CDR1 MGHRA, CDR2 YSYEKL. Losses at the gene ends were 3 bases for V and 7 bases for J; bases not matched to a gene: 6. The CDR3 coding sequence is TGCGCCAGCAGCCAGGGTAACAGGGGGCTTGAAGCTTTCTTT. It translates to CASSQGNRGLEAFF.

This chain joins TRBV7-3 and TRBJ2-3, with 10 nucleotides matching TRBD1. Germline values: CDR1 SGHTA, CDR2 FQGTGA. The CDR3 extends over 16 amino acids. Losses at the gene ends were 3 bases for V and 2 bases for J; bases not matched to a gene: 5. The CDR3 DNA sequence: TGTGCCAGCAGCTTCACCGGGACAGGGGTCACAGATACGCAGTATTTT. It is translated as CASSFTGTGVTDTQYF.

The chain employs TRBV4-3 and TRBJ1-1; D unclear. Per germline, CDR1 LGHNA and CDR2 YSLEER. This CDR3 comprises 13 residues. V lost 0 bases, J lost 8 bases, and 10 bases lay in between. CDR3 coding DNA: TGCGCCAGCAGCCAAGATCCGGGAACAGAAGCTTTCTTT. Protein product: CASSQDPGTEAFF.

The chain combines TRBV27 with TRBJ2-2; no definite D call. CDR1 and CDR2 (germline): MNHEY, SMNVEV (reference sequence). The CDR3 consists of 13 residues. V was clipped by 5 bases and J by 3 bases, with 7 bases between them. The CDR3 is CASSHLDTGELFF. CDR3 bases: TGTGCCAGCAGTCATTTAGACACCGGGGAGCTGTTTTTT.

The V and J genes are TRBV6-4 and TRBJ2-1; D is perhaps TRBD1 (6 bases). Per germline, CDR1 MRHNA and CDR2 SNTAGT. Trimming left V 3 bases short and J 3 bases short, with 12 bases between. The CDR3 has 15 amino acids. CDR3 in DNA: TGTGCCAGCAGTGATCGACAGGAAGGCTACAATGAGCAGTTCTTC. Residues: CASSDRQEGYNEQFF.

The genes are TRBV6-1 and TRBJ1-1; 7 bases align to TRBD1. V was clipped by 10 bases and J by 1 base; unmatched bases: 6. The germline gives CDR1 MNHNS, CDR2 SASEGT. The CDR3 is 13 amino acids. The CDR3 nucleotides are TGTGCCACCCTGGACAGGTCGAACACTGAAGCTTTCTTT. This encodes CATLDRSNTEAFF.

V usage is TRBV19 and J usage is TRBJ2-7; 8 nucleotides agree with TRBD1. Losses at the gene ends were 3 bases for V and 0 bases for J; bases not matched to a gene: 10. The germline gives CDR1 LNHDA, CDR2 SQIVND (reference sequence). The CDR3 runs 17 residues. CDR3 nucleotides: TGTGCCAGTAGTATCCTACCCGGACAGGGAATCTCCTACGAGCAGTACTTC. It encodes CASSILPGQGISYEQYF.

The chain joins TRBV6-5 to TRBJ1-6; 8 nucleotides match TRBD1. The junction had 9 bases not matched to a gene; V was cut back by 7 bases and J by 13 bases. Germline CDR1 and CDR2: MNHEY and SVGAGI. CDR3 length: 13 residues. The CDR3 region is CASTANRGVPLHF. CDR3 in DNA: TGTGCCAGCACCGCAAACAGGGGGGTGCCCCTCCACTTT.